Listed below are T cell receptor beta chains from one sample, sequenced in a study of blood T cells in healthy people across ages. One entry per CDR3 protein, called by TCRdb with MiXCR from the 5' RACE reads. The table lists roughly 1,000,000 distinct CDR3 sequences, 20% to 25% of them singletons. These data were likewise used in another study, on T cells of mothers and their children.

The material sequenced was blood. These receptors were collected from a girl aged 2 to 10 in good health. Both conserved end residues are part of each CDR3.

>TRBJ1-1|TRBV29-1
CSGRPTGGTEAFF
>TRBJ2-1|TRBV10-3
CAISDHSGSYNEQFF
>TRBJ2-7|TRBV6-2/TRBV6-3
CASRPWAASYEQYF
>TRBJ2-4|TRBV5-1
CASSHSGIAKNIQYF
>TRBJ2-5|TRBV7-2
CASSFSGSLETQYF
>TRBJ2-7|TRBV27
CASSSSNPGLTKTEQYF
>TRBJ2-5|TRBV24-1
CATSPLGGQETQYF
>TRBJ2-5|TRBV4-1
CASSQAGTAIKETQYF
>TRBJ2-5|TRBV7-8
CASSLAWTGQQEAQYF
>TRBJ1-1|TRBV5-6
CASSLGAPYGTEAFF
>TRBJ2-1|TRBV7-9
CATPTSGGKVNEQFF
>TRBJ1-6|TRBV7-9
CASSLGTGVGSPLHF
>TRBJ2-1|TRBV6-1
CASSPLGGSGRSGYYNEQFF
>TRBJ2-6|TRBV29-1
CSVVGGASGANVLTF
>TRBJ2-7|TRBV6-5
CASSYADGSYEQYF
>TRBJ2-1|TRBV4-1
CASSQSAESSYNEQFF
>.|TRBV29-1
CSVSRRQTYEQYF
>TRBJ2-3|TRBV5-6
CASSFGLALDTQYF
>TRBJ2-5|TRBV20-1
CSAPAAGGLETQYF
>TRBJ2-4|TRBV4-1
CASSQALDAKNIQYF
>TRBJ2-4|TRBV4-1
CASSPLYRGRAKNIQYF
>TRBJ2-5|TRBV29-1
CSVSSGGQETQYF
>TRBJ2-7|TRBV7-2
CASSVEVGEGYEQYF
>TRBJ1-1|TRBV5-1
CASSLFTNTEAFF
>TRBJ2-1|TRBV18
CASSPPVDRHEQFF
>TRBJ2-5|TRBV2
CASNSHGQETQYF
>TRBJ2-1|TRBV13
CASSLGVAGGVNEQFF
>TRBJ2-7|TRBV27
CASRRGTGDYEQYF
>TRBJ1-2|TRBV5-1
CASSAQGADGYTF
>TRBJ1-1|TRBV29-1
CSVRAPNTEAFF
>TRBJ1-2|TRBV27
CASSLGGGAEGYTF
>TRBJ1-2|TRBV15
CATSLSDRVIDGYTF
>TRBJ1-1|TRBV29-1
CSAAENTEAFF
>TRBJ2-5|TRBV14
CASSTGVQETQYF
>.|TRBV15
CATSRAFDVGYEQFF
>.|TRBV7-9
CASSVAGGRSSYEQYF
>TRBJ1-5|TRBV3-1
CASSQGPSGGQPQHF
>TRBJ2-7|TRBV7-9
CASSPAWEDWGYEQYF
>TRBJ1-2|TRBV9
CASSVARTGNYGYTF
>TRBJ1-2|TRBV7-9
CASSPLQGSDYGYTF
>TRBJ2-2|TRBV27
CASQSIQGGTGELFF
>TRBJ1-5|TRBV7-9
CASSLDGRSNQPQHF
>TRBJ2-4|TRBV29-1
CSVEPVRGLKNIQYF
>TRBJ2-5|TRBV3-1
CASSQEPTRQETQYF
>TRBJ2-2|TRBV7-9
CASTLGNTGELFF
>TRBJ1-2|TRBV20-1
CSARESEGGYTF
>TRBJ2-1|TRBV6-1
CAISQAPYNEQFF
>TRBJ2-7|TRBV29-1
CSVSSETGEQYF
>TRBJ2-4|TRBV28
CASGPRQGAKNIQYF
>TRBJ2-2|TRBV3-1
CASSHSTDPGELFF
>TRBJ2-7|TRBV7-9
CASSSGRGLESYEQYF
>TRBJ2-1|TRBV6-1
CASRATSASSYNEQFF
>TRBJ2-6|TRBV11-3
CASSLVAGASGANVLTF
>TRBJ2-3|TRBV7-9
CASSWGMGAQYF
>TRBJ2-1|TRBV24-1
CATSDTSGGRSYNEQFF